This record looks at one TCR beta chain sequence and its context. Its antigen is currently unknown. This specimen comes from a study of CD8+ T cells in alopecia areata. CDR1 is MGHRA, CDR2 YSYEKL, per germline. V was pared by 0 bases and J by 2 bases, with 8 bases between. The CDR3 length is 14 residues. Study-wide results and caveats: Sequence data from scalp samples additionally include resident alphabeta T cells of normal skin.

cDNA reverse transcribed from extracted RNA served as the sequencing template. Sequenced by immunoSEQ multiplex PCR; TCRdb stores in-frame clones only, minus some. Among some 150,000 clones listed, less than 80% were seen once. This sequence joins TRBV4-1 and TRBJ2-7; TRBD1 might be the D (6 bases). The source of this sequence is a human donor with alopecia areata. Sequences were derived from CD8+ T cells sorted from blood, sampled at week 0. CDR3 sequence (DNA): TGCGCCAGCAGCCAAGAACAGGGACCCTACGAGCAGTACTTC. Protein: CASSQEQGPYEQYF.